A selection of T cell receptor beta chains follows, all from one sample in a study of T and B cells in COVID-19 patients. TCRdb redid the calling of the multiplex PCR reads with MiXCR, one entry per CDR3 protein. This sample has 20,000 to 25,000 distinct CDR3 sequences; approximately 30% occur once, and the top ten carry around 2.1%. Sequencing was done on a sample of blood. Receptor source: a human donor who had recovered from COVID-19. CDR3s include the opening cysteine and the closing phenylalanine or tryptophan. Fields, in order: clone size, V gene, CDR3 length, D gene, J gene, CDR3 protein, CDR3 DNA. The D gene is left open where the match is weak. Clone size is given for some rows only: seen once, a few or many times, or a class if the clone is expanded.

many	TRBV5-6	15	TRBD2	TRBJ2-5	CASSLRRGGYETQYF	TGTGCCAGCAGCTTGAGGCGGGGGGGTTATGAGACCCAGTACTTC
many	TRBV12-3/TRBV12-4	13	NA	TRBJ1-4	CASSTKLREKLFF	TGTGCCAGCAGTACCAAGCTTAGGGAAAAACTGTTTTTT
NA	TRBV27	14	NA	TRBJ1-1	CASSPTVLNTEAFF	TGTGCCAGCAGCCCAACCGTCTTGAACACTGAAGCTTTCTTT
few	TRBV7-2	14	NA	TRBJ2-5	CASSPAGGTETQYF	TGTGCCAGCAGCCCAGCAGGAGGGACGGAGACCCAGTACTTC
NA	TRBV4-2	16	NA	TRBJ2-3	CASSQEWGAVTDTQYF	TGTGCCAGCAGCCAAGAATGGGGAGCAGTCACAGATACGCAGTATTTT
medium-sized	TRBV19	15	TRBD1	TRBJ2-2	CASSSSTGFGGELFF	TGTGCCAGTAGTAGTTCGACAGGGTTTGGCGGGGAGCTGTTTTTT
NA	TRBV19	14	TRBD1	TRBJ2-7	CASSIGTGGYEQYF	TGTGCCAGTAGTATTGGGACAGGGGGCTACGAGCAGTACTTC
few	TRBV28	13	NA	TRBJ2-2	CASSLQYTGELFF	TGTGCCAGCAGTTTACAGTACACCGGGGAGCTGTTTTTT
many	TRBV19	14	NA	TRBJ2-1	CASSDRGGMYEQFF	TGTGCCAGTAGTGATAGGGGGGGTATGTATGAGCAGTTCTTC
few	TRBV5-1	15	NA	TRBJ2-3	CASSFGSTAADTQYF	TGCGCCAGCAGCTTTGGATCGACAGCCGCAGATACGCAGTATTTT
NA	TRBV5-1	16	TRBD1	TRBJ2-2	CASSLGQGARTGELFF	TGCGCCAGCAGCTTGGGGCAGGGGGCAAGAACCGGGGAGCTGTTTTTT
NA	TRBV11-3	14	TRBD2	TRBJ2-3	CASSLRSGGATQYF	TGTGCCAGCAGCTTACGGAGCGGGGGGGCAACGCAGTATTTT
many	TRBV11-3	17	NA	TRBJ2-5	CASSPRRGRVGRETQYF	TGTGCCAGCAGCCCAAGGAGGGGGAGGGTGGGAAGGGAGACCCAGTACTTC
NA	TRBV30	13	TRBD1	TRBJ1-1	CAWGRGLATEAFF	TGTGCCTGGGGCAGGGGGCTGGCCACTGAAGCTTTCTTT
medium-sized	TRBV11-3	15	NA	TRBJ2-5	CASSSLHGGWETQYF	TGTGCCAGCAGCTCCCTCCACGGGGGATGGGAGACCCAGTACTTC
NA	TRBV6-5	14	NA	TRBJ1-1	CASSYAGGRTEAFF	TGTGCCAGCAGTTACGCGGGTGGGAGGACTGAAGCTTTCTTT